The 30 T cell receptor beta chains listed next were all sequenced from one sample in a study of cytomegalovirus exposure and HLA in healthy donors. TCRdb keeps only in-frame clones here, not all; method: immunoSEQ multiplex PCR. The sample lists about 260,000 clones; around 91% were seen once. The sequenced sample was PBMCs. The source of these receptors is a woman younger than 45 in good health and CMV-seronegative.

The J gene is TRBJ2-1, the V gene TRBV10-2, with a tentative D call TRBD2 (5 bases). Per germline, CDR1 WSHSY and CDR2 SAAADI. With 4 bases removed from V and 0 bases from J, the gap between germline ends came to 7 bases. The CDR3 spans 14 residues. The CDR3 bases are TGCGCCAGCAGTGCGGGGAGCTCCTACAATGAGCAGTTCTTC. It yields the protein CASSAGSSYNEQFF.

This clone was counted a single time. The DNA for the CDR3 is TGTGCCAGCTCGCCGGCCCTGGTGCTAGCGGGAGACGAGCAGTACTTC. Translation gives CASSPALVLAGDEQYF. The rearrangement links TRBV18 to TRBJ2-7, with TRBD2 matching over 10 bases. The germline CDR1 and CDR2 sequences are KGHSH and LQKENI. The CDR3 is 16 amino acids. Germline trimming cut 6 bases from V and 5 bases from J; bases unmatched to any gene: 13.

The V call is TRBV2, the J call TRBJ2-3, with D perhaps TRBD2 (6 bases). Germline V gene sequence: CDR1 SNHLY, CDR2 FYNNEI. V was cut by 7 bases and J by 2 bases, with 13 bases left in between. There are 14 residues in the CDR3. The CDR3, as DNA: TGTGCCAGCAACCCCGGGACTGACACAGATACGCAGTATTTT. Its protein is CASNPGTDTDTQYF.

V gene TRBV28 combines with J gene TRBJ1-1; no reliable D call. The CDR3 length is 14 residues. CDR1 is MDHEN, CDR2 SYDVKM, per germline. V was pared by 6 bases and J by 2 bases, with 13 bases between. The CDR3 is CASRPLAPNTEAFF. CDR3 coding DNA: TGTGCCAGCAGACCTCTTGCACCAAACACTGAAGCTTTCTTT. Using reference TRBV28 and TRBJ1-1 for the parts outside the CDR3, the full variable domain is DVKVTQSSRYLVKRTGEKVFLECVQDMDHENMFWYRQDPGLGLRLIYFSYDVKMKEKGDIPEGYSVSREKKERFSLILESASTNQTSMYLCASRPLAPNTEAFFGQGTRLTVV.

This clone was observed a few times. The rearrangement joins TRBV6-1 to TRBJ1-5; D is unresolved. Trimming removed 1 base from V and 3 bases from J, with 10 bases in between. Per the germline V gene, CDR1 is MNHNS and CDR2 is SASEGT. This CDR3 has 15 amino acids. CDR3: CASSEVDGSNQPQHF. DNA for the CDR3: TGTGCCAGCAGTGAAGTCGACGGTTCCAATCAGCCCCAGCATTTT.

This chain connects TRBV6-5 to TRBJ2-7; 8 bases map to TRBD1. CDR1 MNHEY and CDR2 SVGAGI come from the germline V gene. The CDR3 covers 15 residues. V lost 0 bases and J lost 4; bases outside the gene matches: 5. CDR3 residues: CASSYSGTGRYEQYF. CDR3 in DNA: TGTGCCAGCAGTTACTCCGGGACAGGACGTTACGAGCAGTACTTC.

The V call is TRBV19, the J call TRBJ2-2; TRBD2 might be the D (5 bases). V lost 1 base to trimming and J lost 4 bases, with 10 bases between them. The germline gives CDR1 LNHDA, CDR2 SQIVND (reference sequence). CDR3 length equals 15 residues. DNA for the CDR3: TGTGCCAGTAGTATAGCGGAGGTCCTCACCGGGGAGCTGTTTTTT. It encodes CASSIAEVLTGELFF.

The J gene is TRBJ2-5, the V gene TRBV7-3, with TRBD2 matching over 13 bases. Germline V gene sequence: CDR1 SGHTA, CDR2 FQGTGA. With 5 bases clipped from V and 7 bases from J, the junction kept 10 bases outside the gene matches. The CDR3 runs 16 residues. This CDR3 is CASSPEGLAGTGTQYF. CDR3 nucleotide sequence: TGTGCCAGCAGCCCCGAGGGACTAGCGGGAACGGGGACCCAGTACTTC.

The chain couples TRBV29-1 to TRBJ1-4; no clear D. Germline V lookup: CDR1 SQVTM, CDR2 ANQGSEA. The CDR3 runs to 12 residues. The ends were cut back, 7 bases at V and 0 bases at J, with 6 bases in the middle. This CDR3 reads CSGFSTNEKLFF. CDR3 sequence (DNA): TGCAGCGGTTTTTCAACTAATGAAAAACTGTTTTTT.

This clone was seen once. Other DNA sequences in this specimen translate into the identical CDR3. The chain links TRBV27 to TRBJ2-1; D gene ambiguous. The CDR3 sequence is 13 residues long. Germline CDR1 MNHEY, CDR2 SMNVEV (reference sequence). Between the trimmed V and J ends, which lost 5 bases and 3 bases, there was a span of 8 bases. The CDR3 loop is CASSLGNYNEQFF. The CDR3 DNA is TGTGCCAGCAGTCTAGGTAACTACAATGAGCAGTTCTTC.

The gene calls are TRBV7-2 and TRBJ2-3; possibly TRBD2 for D (8 bases). V gave up 2 bases and J gave up 2 bases, with 14 bases separating them. The CDR3 totals 16 residues. Germline V gene data show CDR1 as SGHTA and CDR2 as FQGNSA. CDR3 DNA: TGTGCCAGCAGCTTAACGGGGGGGACAGACACAGATACGCAGTATTTT. Protein sequence: CASSLTGGTDTDTQYF.

The V and J genes are TRBV6-6 and TRBJ2-7, with D hard to call. Per the germline V gene, CDR1 is MNHNY and CDR2 is SVGAGI (reference sequence). The CDR3 loop spans 14 amino acids. Trimming pared 6 bases from V and 0 bases from J, leaving 12 bases between. DNA for the CDR3: TGTGCCAGCAGCCCTATACCGAGCTCCTACGAGCAGTACTTC. It is translated as CASSPIPSSYEQYF.

This rearrangement joins TRBV7-9 to TRBJ2-7, with a weak D call TRBD1 (6 bases). Germline V CDR1 and CDR2: SEHNR, FQNEAQ (reference sequence). V gave up 1 base and J gave up 4 bases, with 11 bases separating them. The CDR3 contains 14 residues. The CDR3 loop reads CASSLDRVGYEQYF. CDR3 bases: TGTGCCAGCAGCTTAGACAGGGTAGGTTACGAGCAGTACTTC. Full variable domain (remainder filled in from reference TRBV7-9 and TRBJ2-7): DTGVSQNPRHKITKRGQNVTFRCDPISEHNRLYWYRQTLGQGPEFLTYFQNEAQLEKSRLLSDRFSAERPKGSFSTLEIQRTEQGDSAMYLCASSLDRVGYEQYFGPGTRLTVT.

J is TRBJ2-7 and V is TRBV5-5; D tentatively reads TRBD1 or TRBD2 (5 bases each). The length of the CDR3 is 13 residues. Looked up from germline, CDR1 is SGHKS and CDR2 is YYEKEE (reference sequence). The V gene lost 3 bases and the J gene lost 5 bases, with 12 bases spanning the gap. CDR3 in DNA: TGTGCCAGCAGCTATCCAGGGACCGACGAGCAGTACTTC. It yields the protein CASSYPGTDEQYF.

The chain employs TRBV6-1 and TRBJ1-1; D gene ambiguous. Germline loops: CDR1 MNHNS, CDR2 SASEGT. The CDR3 loop spans 13 amino acids. The germline V and J ends were trimmed by 6 bases and 1 base, with 9 bases remaining between them. The CDR3 reads CASRLGGNTEAFF. CDR3 in DNA: TGTGCCAGCAGGCTGGGCGGGAACACTGAAGCTTTCTTT.

This sequence joins TRBV4-3 and TRBJ1-4; D gene unclear. From germline, CDR1 is LGHNA and CDR2 YSLEER. Trimming cost V 1 base and J 8 bases, with 17 bases left between them. The CDR3 contains 16 residues. CDR3 in amino acids: CASSQGRTLDYEKLFF. The CDR3 nucleotides read TGCGCCAGCAGCCAAGGTAGGACCTTGGATTACGAAAAACTGTTTTTT.

The chain joins TRBV29-1 to TRBJ2-2; D is perhaps TRBD2 (5 bases). CDR1 is SQVTM and CDR2 is ANQGSEA in the germline V gene. The CDR3 sequence is 13 residues long. V shed 3 bases and J shed 7 bases, with 12 bases lying between them. This CDR3 reads CSVEGSWGGELFF. CDR3 DNA sequence: TGCAGCGTTGAGGGGAGTTGGGGCGGGGAGCTGTTTTTT.

This chain uses TRBV7-3 with TRBJ2-1; 8 nucleotides line up with TRBD2. The V gene end was trimmed by 4 bases and the J gene end by 5 bases; junction bases not matched to a gene: 7. Germline CDR1 is SGHTA and CDR2 is FQGTGA. This CDR3 is 15 amino acids long. The CDR3 sequence is CASSSSLAGHNEQFF. The CDR3 coding sequence is TGTGCCAGCAGCTCCTCCCTAGCGGGCCACAATGAGCAGTTCTTC.

The chain is built from TRBV4-1 and TRBJ2-7; D not resolved. The germline V and J ends were trimmed by 3 bases and 3 bases, with 15 bases remaining between them. The germline V gene encodes CDR1 MGHRA and CDR2 YSYEKL. The CDR3 length is 15 residues. The CDR3 spells CASSHSPEQGYEQYF. CDR3 nucleotides: TGCGCCAGCAGCCATTCCCCGGAGCAAGGCTACGAGCAGTACTTC.

The sample holds a few counts of this clone. The gene calls are TRBV5-1 and TRBJ2-3; TRBD2 agrees at 14 bases. Germline V gene sequence: CDR1 SGHRS, CDR2 YFSETQ. Trimming took 4 bases from V and 4 from J; bases not matched to a gene: 2. The CDR3 is made up of 15 amino acids. CDR3 sequence reads: CASSGTSGSPDTQYF. In nucleotides, the CDR3 is TGCGCCAGCAGCGGGACTAGCGGGAGCCCAGATACGCAGTATTTT.

CDR3 loop: CASKGSGSLYPEQYF. The CDR3 bases are TGCGCCAGCAAGGGCAGCGGGAGTCTTTACCCCGAGCAGTACTTC. The chain links TRBV5-1 to TRBJ2-7; TRBD2 agrees at 8 bases. The germline CDR1 and CDR2 sequences are SGHRS and YFSETQ. V gave up 6 bases and J gave up 6 bases; unmatched junction bases: 14. The CDR3 extends over 15 amino acids. Using reference TRBV5-1 and TRBJ2-7 for the parts outside the CDR3, the full variable domain is KAGVTQTPRYLIKTRGQQVTLSCSPISGHRSVSWYQQTPGQGLQFLFEYFSETQRNKGNFPGRFSGRQFSNSRSEMNVSTLELGDSALYLCASKGSGSLYPEQYFGPGTRLTVT.

The V gene is TRBV28, the J gene TRBJ2-1; D not resolved. Trimming pared 8 bases from V and 1 base from J, leaving 18 bases between. The CDR3 sequence is 16 residues long. CDR1 is MDHEN and CDR2 is SYDVKM in the germline V gene. CDR3 region: CASPPWKGNSYNEQFF. DNA for the CDR3: TGTGCCAGCCCGCCCTGGAAAGGGAATTCCTACAATGAGCAGTTCTTC.

J is TRBJ2-7 and V is TRBV7-3; no clear D gene. Germline V gene data show CDR1 as SGHTA and CDR2 as FQGTGA. Trimming pared 2 bases from V and 4 bases from J, leaving 9 bases between. This CDR3 has 13 amino acids. CDR3 amino acids: CASSLGGVYEQYF. The CDR3 region has the DNA TGTGCCAGCAGCTTAGGTGGGGTTTACGAGCAGTACTTC.

The V gene is TRBV7-2, the J gene TRBJ2-2, with TRBD1 identical over 9 bases. This CDR3 has 15 amino acids. V lost 5 bases and J lost 5; bases outside the gene matches: 6. The germline V gene has CDR1 SGHTA and CDR2 FQGNSA. This CDR3 reads CASSDTGGGTGELFF. DNA for the CDR3: TGTGCCAGCAGCGACACAGGGGGCGGAACCGGGGAGCTGTTTTTT.

V is TRBV11-2 and J is TRBJ2-7; no firm D call. V shed 1 base and J shed 0 bases, with 4 bases lying between them. Germline CDR1 is SGHAT and CDR2 is FQNNGV. There are 13 residues in the CDR3. The CDR3 nucleotides are TGTGCCAGCAGCTTAGTCATCTCCTACGAGCAGTACTTC. Translated, it gives CASSLVISYEQYF.

The chain carries TRBV27 and TRBJ2-1; 7 bases match TRBD2. J was trimmed by 6 bases and V by 2 bases; bases with no gene match: 13. Per germline, CDR1 MNHEY and CDR2 SMNVEV (reference sequence). This CDR3 has 17 residues. CDR3 sequence (DNA): TGTGCCAGCAGTTTAAGGTTGAGTGGACTAGTGGGCAATGAGCAGTTCTTC. This gives the protein CASSLRLSGLVGNEQFF.

The chain has TRBV11-2 and TRBJ2-7; D is perhaps TRBD1 or TRBD2 (7 bases each). This CDR3 has 14 amino acids. Germline V lookup: CDR1 SGHAT, CDR2 FQNNGV. Between the trimmed V and J ends, which lost 0 bases and 4 bases, there was a span of 10 bases. CDR3 protein: CASSLDRGGYEQYF. CDR3 bases: TGTGCCAGCAGCTTAGACAGGGGGGGGTACGAGCAGTACTTC.

V is TRBV28 and J is TRBJ2-1; TRBD2 matches at 7 bases. Germline V gene sequence: CDR1 MDHEN, CDR2 SYDVKM. Losses at the gene ends were 7 bases for V and 2 bases for J; bases not matched to a gene: 8. This CDR3 region has 15 residues. The CDR3: CASTQAGTPYNEQFF. In DNA form, the CDR3 reads TGTGCCAGCACCCAAGCGGGAACCCCCTACAATGAGCAGTTCTTC.

The genes are TRBV6-6 and TRBJ1-5; D uncertain. Germline V lookup: CDR1 MNHNY, CDR2 SVGAGI (reference sequence). Trimming pared 5 bases from V and 5 bases from J, leaving 16 bases between. The CDR3 length is 15 residues. CDR3 loop: CASSREPGADQPQHF. For the CDR3, the DNA is TGTGCCAGCAGTAGGGAACCTGGTGCCGATCAGCCCCAGCATTTT.

This clone was seen once. The rearrangement uses TRBV29-1 and TRBJ2-1, with a possible D match to TRBD2 (6 bases). Germline assignment: CDR1 SQVTM and CDR2 ANQGSEA. This CDR3 contains 10 residues. Trimming removed 5 bases from V and 9 bases from J, with 8 bases in between. In nucleotides, the CDR3 is TGCAGCGTTCTGGGGGGTGAGCAGTTCTTC. This sequence encodes CSVLGGEQFF.